This TCR beta chain was observed in a study of cytomegalovirus exposure and HLA in healthy donors. 13 Jbeta primers and 60 Vbeta primers were used for the PCR. The method was immunoSEQ multiplex PCR; TCRdb's version includes in-frame clones alone and lacks a portion of them. The data show roughly 200,000 clones, with approximately 80% seen just once and more than 3% held by the top ten. Looked up from germline, CDR1 is SGHRS and CDR2 is YFSETQ. The J segment lost 5 bases and the V segment lost 0 bases, leaving 5 bases of the junction unmatched. This CDR3 comprises 15 residues. The TCR sequence derives from a man aged 35-49 years in good health and CMV-seropositive. Sequencing was done on a sample of PBMCs. This rearrangement joins TRBV5-1 to TRBJ2-3; TRBD2 agrees at 8 bases. The DNA of the CDR3 is TGCGCCAGCAGCTTGGCCGGGGGGGGGATAGATACGCAGTATTTT. Protein sequence: CASSLAGGGIDTQYF.